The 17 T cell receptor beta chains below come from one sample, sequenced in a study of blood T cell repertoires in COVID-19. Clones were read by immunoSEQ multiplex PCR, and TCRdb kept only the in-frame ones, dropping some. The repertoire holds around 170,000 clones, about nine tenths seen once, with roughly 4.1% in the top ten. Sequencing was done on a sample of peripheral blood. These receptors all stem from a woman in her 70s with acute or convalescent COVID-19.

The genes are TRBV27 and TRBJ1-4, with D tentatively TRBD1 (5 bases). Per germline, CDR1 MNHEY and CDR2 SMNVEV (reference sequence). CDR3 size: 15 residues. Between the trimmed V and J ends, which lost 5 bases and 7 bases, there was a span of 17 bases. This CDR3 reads CASSPTGRGSEKLFF. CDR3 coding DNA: TGTGCCAGCAGTCCTACAGGAAGAGGTAGTGAAAAACTGTTTTTT.

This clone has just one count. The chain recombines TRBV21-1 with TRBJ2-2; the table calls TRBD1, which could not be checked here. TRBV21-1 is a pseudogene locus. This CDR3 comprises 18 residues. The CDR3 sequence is CASKVPFSLGQHTGELFF. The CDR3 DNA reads TGTGCCAGCAAGGTCCCCTTTTCTTTGGGACAGCACACCGGGGAGCTGTTTTTT.

CDR3 DNA: TGTGCCAGTAGCGATTCCGGGACAGGGCGACCTTACGAGCAGTACTTC. Its protein product is CASSDSGTGRPYEQYF. The V call is TRBV19, the J call TRBJ2-7, with 9 bases that match TRBD1. This CDR3 comprises 16 residues. Trimming at V came to 6 bases and at J to 4 bases, leaving 13 bases not matched to a gene. Looked up from germline, CDR1 is LNHDA and CDR2 is SQIVND (reference sequence).

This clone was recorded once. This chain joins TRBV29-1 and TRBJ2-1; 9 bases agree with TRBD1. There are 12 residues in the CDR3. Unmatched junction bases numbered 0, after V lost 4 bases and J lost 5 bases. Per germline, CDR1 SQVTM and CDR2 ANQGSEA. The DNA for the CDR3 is TGCAGCGTTGGGGACAGGGACAATGAGCAGTTCTTC. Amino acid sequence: CSVGDRDNEQFF.

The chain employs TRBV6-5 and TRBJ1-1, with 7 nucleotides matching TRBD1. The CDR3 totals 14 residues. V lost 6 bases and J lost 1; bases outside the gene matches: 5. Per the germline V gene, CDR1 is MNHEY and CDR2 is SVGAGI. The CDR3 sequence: CASRKGGWNTEAFF. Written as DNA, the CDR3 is TGTGCCAGCAGAAAAGGGGGCTGGAACACTGAAGCTTTCTTT.

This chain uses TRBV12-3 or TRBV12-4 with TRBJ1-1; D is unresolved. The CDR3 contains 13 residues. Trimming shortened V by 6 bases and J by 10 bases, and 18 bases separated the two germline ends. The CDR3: CASRVAAGRGAFF. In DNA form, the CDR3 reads TGTGCCAGCAGGGTGGCGGCAGGACGGGGAGCTTTCTTT.

For the CDR3, the DNA is TGTGCCACGACGGGGGTAATGGGCAATCAGCCCCAGCATTTT. It specifies CATTGVMGNQPQHF. The chain is built from TRBV6-5 and TRBJ1-5; D perhaps matches TRBD1 (5 bases). V was pared by 10 bases and J by 2 bases, with 15 bases between. The CDR3 is 14 amino acids. The V gene's germline CDR1 is MNHEY and CDR2 SVGAGI.

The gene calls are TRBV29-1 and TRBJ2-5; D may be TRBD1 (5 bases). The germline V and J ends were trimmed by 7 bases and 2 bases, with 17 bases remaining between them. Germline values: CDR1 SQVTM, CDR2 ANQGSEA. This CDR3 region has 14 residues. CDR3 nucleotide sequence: TGCAGCGCTACCCAGGGTAGTCTTCAAGAGACCCAGTACTTC. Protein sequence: CSATQGSLQETQYF.

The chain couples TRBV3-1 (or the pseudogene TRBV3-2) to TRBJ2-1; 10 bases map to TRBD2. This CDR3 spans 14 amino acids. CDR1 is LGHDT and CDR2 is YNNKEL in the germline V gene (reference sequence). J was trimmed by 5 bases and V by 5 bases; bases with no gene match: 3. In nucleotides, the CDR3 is TGTGCCAGCAGCAAGAGCGGGAGGGACAATGAGCAGTTCTTC. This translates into CASSKSGRDNEQFF.

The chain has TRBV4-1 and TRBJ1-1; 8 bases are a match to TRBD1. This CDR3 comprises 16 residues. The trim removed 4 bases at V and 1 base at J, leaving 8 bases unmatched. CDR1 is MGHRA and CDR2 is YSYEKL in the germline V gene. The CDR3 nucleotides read TGCGCCAGCAGCCTTGGACAGGGAAACCCGAACACTGAAGCTTTCTTT. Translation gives CASSLGQGNPNTEAFF.

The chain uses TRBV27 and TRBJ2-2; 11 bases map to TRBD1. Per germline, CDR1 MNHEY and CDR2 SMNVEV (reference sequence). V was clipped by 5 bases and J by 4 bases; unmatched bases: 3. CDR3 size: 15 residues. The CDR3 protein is CASSPGTGGTGELFF. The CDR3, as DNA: TGTGCCAGCAGTCCCGGGACAGGGGGCACCGGGGAGCTGTTTTTT.

The chain's CDR3 is CASSYGTGHGYTF. DNA for the CDR3: TGTGCCAGCAGTTACGGCACAGGCCATGGCTACACCTTC. The chain couples TRBV6-5 to TRBJ1-2; D possibly corresponds to TRBD1 (5 bases). The CDR3 consists of 13 residues. V lost 2 bases and J 6 bases, leaving 10 bases between the germline ends. Germline V gene sequence: CDR1 MNHEY, CDR2 SVGAGI.

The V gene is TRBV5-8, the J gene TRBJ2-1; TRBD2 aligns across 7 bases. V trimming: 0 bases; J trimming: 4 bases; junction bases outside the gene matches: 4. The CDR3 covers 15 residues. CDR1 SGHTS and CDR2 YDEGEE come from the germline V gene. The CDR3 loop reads CASSLGASGYNEQFF. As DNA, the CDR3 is TGTGCCAGCAGCTTGGGGGCTAGCGGATACAATGAGCAGTTCTTC.

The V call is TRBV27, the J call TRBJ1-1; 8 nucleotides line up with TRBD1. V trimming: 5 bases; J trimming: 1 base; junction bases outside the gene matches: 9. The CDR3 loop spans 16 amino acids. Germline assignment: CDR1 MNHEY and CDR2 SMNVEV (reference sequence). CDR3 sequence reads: CASSPRAGGTNTEAFF. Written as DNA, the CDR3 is TGTGCCAGCAGTCCCCGCGCAGGGGGCACGAACACTGAAGCTTTCTTT.

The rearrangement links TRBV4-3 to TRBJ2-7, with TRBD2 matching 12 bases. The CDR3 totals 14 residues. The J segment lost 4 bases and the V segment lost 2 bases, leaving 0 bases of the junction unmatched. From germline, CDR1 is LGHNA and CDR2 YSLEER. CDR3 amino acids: CASSQTSGGYEQYF. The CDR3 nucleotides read TGCGCCAGCAGCCAAACTAGCGGGGGGTACGAGCAGTACTTC.

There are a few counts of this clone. The CDR3 sequence: CSVTGTEHYGYTF. The CDR3, as DNA: TGCAGCGTTACCGGGACAGAACACTATGGCTACACCTTC. The chain employs TRBV29-1 and TRBJ1-2, with 7 bases that match TRBD1. The CDR3 consists of 13 residues. V gave up 5 bases and J gave up 3 bases; unmatched junction bases: 6. Per germline, CDR1 SQVTM and CDR2 ANQGSEA.

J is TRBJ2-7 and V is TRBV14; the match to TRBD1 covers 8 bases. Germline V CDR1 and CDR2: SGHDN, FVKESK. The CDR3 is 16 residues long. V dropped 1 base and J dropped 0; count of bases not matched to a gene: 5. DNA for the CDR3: TGTGCCAGCAGCCAAGCGACTGGACAGGGCTCCTACGAGCAGTACTTC. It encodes CASSQATGQGSYEQYF.